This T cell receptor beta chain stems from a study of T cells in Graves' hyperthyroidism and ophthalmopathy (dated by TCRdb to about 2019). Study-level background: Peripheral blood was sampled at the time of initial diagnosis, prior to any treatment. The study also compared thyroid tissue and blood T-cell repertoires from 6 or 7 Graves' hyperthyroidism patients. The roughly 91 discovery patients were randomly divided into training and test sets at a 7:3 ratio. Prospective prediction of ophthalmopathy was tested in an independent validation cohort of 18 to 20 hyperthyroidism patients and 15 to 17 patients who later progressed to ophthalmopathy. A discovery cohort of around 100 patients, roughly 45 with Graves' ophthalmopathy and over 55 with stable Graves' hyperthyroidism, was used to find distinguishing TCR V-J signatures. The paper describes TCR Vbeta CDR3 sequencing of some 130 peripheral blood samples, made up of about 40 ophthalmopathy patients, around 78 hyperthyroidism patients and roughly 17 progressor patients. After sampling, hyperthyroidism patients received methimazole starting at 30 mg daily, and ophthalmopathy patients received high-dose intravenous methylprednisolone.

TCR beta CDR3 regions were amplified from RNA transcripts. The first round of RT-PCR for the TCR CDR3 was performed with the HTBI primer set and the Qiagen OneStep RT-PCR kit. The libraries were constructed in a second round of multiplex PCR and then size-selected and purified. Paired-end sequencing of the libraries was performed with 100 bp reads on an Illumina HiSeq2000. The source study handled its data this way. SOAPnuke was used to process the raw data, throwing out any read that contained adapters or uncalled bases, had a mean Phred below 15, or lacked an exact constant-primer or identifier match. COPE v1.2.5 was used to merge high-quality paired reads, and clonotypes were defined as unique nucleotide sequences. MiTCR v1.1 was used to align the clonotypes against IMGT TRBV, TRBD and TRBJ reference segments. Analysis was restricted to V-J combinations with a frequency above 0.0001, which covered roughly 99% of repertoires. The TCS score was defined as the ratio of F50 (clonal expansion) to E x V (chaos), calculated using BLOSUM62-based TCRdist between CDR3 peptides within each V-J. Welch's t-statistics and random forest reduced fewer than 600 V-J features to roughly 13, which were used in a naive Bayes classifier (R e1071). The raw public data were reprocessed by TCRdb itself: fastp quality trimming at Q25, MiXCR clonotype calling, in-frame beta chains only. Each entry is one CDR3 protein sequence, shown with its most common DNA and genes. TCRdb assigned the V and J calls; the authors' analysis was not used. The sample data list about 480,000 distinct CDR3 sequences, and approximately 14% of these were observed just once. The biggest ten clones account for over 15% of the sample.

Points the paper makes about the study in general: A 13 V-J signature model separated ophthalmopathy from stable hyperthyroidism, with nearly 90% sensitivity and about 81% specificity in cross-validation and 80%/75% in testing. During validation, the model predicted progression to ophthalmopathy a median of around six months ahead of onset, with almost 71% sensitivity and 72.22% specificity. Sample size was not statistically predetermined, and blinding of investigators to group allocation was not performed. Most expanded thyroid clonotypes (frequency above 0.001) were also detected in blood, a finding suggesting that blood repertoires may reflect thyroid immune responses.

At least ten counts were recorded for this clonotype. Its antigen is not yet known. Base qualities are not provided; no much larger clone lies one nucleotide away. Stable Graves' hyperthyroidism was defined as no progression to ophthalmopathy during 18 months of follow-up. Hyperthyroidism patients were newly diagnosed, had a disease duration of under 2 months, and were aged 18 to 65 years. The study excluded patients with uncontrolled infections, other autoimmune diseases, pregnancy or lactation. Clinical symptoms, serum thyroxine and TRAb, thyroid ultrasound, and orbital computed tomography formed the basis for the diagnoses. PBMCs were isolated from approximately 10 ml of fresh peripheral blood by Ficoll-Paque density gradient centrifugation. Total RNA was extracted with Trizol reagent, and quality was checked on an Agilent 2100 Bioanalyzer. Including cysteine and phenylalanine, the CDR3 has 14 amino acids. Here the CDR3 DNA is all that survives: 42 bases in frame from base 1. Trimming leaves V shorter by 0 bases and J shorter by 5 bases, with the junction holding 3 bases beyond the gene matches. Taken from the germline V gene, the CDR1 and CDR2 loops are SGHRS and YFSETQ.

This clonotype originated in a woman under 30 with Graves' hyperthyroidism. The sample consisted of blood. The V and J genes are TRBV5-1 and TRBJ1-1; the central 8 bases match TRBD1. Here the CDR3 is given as CASSLGQGQTEAFF. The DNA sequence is TGCGCCAGCAGCTTGGGACAGGGGCAAACTGAAGCTTTCTTT.